These 11 T cell receptor beta chains came from one sample sequenced in a study of blood T cell repertoires in COVID-19. Only in-frame clones appear in the TCRdb table, and some are missing; sequencing was by immunoSEQ multiplex PCR. Altogether around 320,000 clones are present, around 92% being singletons, with the ten largest covering 11%. The specimen sequenced was peripheral blood. Receptors were obtained from a woman between 25 and 40 years old with COVID-19, enrolled during active disease.

J is TRBJ1-4 and V is TRBV15, with TRBD1 matching over 7 bases. The CDR3 spans 16 residues. V trimming: 1 base; J trimming: 6 bases; junction bases outside the gene matches: 8. Germline CDR1 is LNHNV and CDR2 is YYDKDF (reference sequence). The DNA of the CDR3 is TGTGCCACCAGCAGAGCCAACAGGGGAAGGCATGAAAAACTGTTTTTT. Translated, it gives CATSRANRGRHEKLFF.

The genes are TRBV11-2 and TRBJ2-3; maybe TRBD1 (6 bases). The CDR3 contains 16 residues. Trimming pared 5 bases from V and 2 bases from J, leaving 17 bases between. Germline loops: CDR1 SGHAT, CDR2 FQNNGV. The CDR3 DNA sequence: TGTGCCAGCAGCCTCTCCCGCCGGACAGCCACAGATACGCAGTATTTT. Protein sequence: CASSLSRRTATDTQYF.

This CDR3 is CASSPLYRGGEQPQHF. Here the CDR3 DNA reads TGTGCCAGCAGTCCACTCTACCGAGGGGGCGAGCAGCCCCAGCATTTT. The genes are TRBV28 and TRBJ1-5, with 7 nucleotides matching TRBD1. CDR1 MDHEN and CDR2 SYDVKM come from the germline V gene. This CDR3 region has 16 residues. Unmatched junction bases numbered 14, after V lost 5 bases and J lost 7 bases.

This sequence joins TRBV19 and TRBJ1-2; 9 nucleotides match TRBD1. The CDR3 runs to 14 residues. V shed 7 bases, J shed 8 bases, and the junction held 11 bases outside the gene matches. Looked up from germline, CDR1 is LNHDA and CDR2 is SQIVND (reference sequence). The CDR3 here is CASTPTGGAAGYTF. In DNA form, the CDR3 reads TGTGCCAGTACCCCGACAGGGGGGGCCGCAGGCTACACCTTC.

This sequence joins TRBV9 and TRBJ2-3; tentatively, D is TRBD2 (6 bases). The CDR3 has 18 amino acids. V was cut by 0 bases and J by 0 bases, with 17 bases left in between. Germline V gene sequence: CDR1 SGDLS, CDR2 YYNGEE. The CDR3 region is CASSVEGFSGTSTDTQYF. CDR3 bases: TGTGCCAGCAGCGTAGAGGGTTTTAGCGGAACTAGCACAGATACGCAGTATTTT.

The chain recombines TRBV30 with TRBJ2-2, with D perhaps TRBD2 (6 bases). CDR3 size: 12 residues. The germline V and J ends were trimmed by 7 bases and 6 bases, with 12 bases remaining between them. The germline gives CDR1 GTSNPN, CDR2 SVGIG (reference sequence). In nucleotides, the CDR3 is TGTGCCTTCTCCTCGGGGGCCGGGGAGCTGTTTTTT. Residues: CAFSSGAGELFF. Based on the CDR3 plus reference TRBV30 and TRBJ2-2, the full variable domain is SQTIHQWPATLVQPVGSPLSLECTVEGTSNPNLYWYRQAAGRGLQLLFYSVGIGQISSEVPQNLSASRPQDRQFILSSKKLLLSDSGFYLCAFSSGAGELFFGEGSRLTVL.

The chain couples TRBV4-1 to TRBJ2-7; the match to TRBD2 covers 7 bases. Germline V gene lookup returns CDR1 MGHRA and CDR2 YSYEKL. This CDR3 comprises 13 residues. Germline trimming cut 6 bases from V and 2 bases from J; bases unmatched to any gene: 4. The CDR3 sequence is CASRRDYPYEQYF. The CDR3 coding sequence is TGCGCCAGCAGACGGGACTACCCCTACGAGCAGTACTTC.

This chain uses TRBV30 with TRBJ1-2; D is unclear. Trimming stripped 0 bases from V and 8 bases from J, with 10 bases between. The CDR3 sequence is 12 residues long. Germline values: CDR1 GTSNPN, CDR2 SVGIG (reference sequence). CDR3 loop: CAWSVGTSGYTF. CDR3 DNA sequence: TGTGCCTGGAGTGTCGGTACGAGCGGCTACACCTTC.

The V gene is TRBV6-6, the J gene TRBJ2-5; TRBD2 matches at 8 bases. The CDR3 runs 15 residues. CDR1 is MNHNY and CDR2 is SVGAGI in the germline V gene (reference sequence). The junction had 6 bases not matched to a gene; V was cut back by 4 bases and J by 2 bases. The CDR3 sequence is CASSSVAGHQETQYF. The CDR3 region has the DNA TGTGCCAGCAGTTCAGTAGCGGGGCATCAAGAGACCCAGTACTTC.

The V call is TRBV3-1 (or the pseudogene TRBV3-2), the J call TRBJ1-4, with TRBD1 matching over 9 bases. In germline, CDR1 is LGHDT, CDR2 YNNKEL (reference sequence). The V and J ends lost 1 base and 8 bases, in that order; junction bases with no gene match: 5. The CDR3 totals 15 residues. CDR3 sequence reads: CASSQGGTGNEKLFF. DNA of the CDR3: TGTGCCAGCAGCCAAGGCGGGACAGGGAACGAAAAACTGTTTTTT.

The gene calls are TRBV10-1 and TRBJ1-1, with D possibly TRBD1 on 6 matching bases. Germline V CDR1 and CDR2: WNHNN, SYGVQD (reference sequence). The CDR3 is made up of 13 amino acids. The V gene lost 6 bases and the J gene lost 4 bases, with 12 bases spanning the gap. In DNA, the CDR3 is TGCGCCAGCAGCGGGGGGCAACTCACTGAAGCTTTCTTT. Protein: CASSGGQLTEAFF.